This TCR beta chain was identified in a study of blood T cell repertoires in COVID-19. The CDR3 has 16 residues. V shed 7 bases and J shed 10 bases, with 23 bases lying between them. Germline V gene sequence: CDR1 SGHAT, CDR2 FQNNGV. In the source study's methods: Amplification with reference gene primers provided the estimates of nucleated cell counts. Method: immunoSEQ multiplex PCR; TCRdb's copy keeps in-frame clones and lacks some. Clone size and the V and J calls come from that table; the DNA yielded D and trimming. The sample contains roughly 250,000 clones, 80% to 85% of which appear only once. This clone has just a few counts.

Sequences were obtained from peripheral blood. The sequence was obtained from an older person with COVID-19, enrolled during active disease. The rearrangement uses TRBV11-2 and TRBJ1-6; tentatively, D is TRBD1 (6 bases). CDR3 sequence reads: CASTLGVQGRISPLHF. The CDR3 nucleotides are TGTGCCAGCACCCTAGGGGTCCAGGGGCGCATCTCACCCCTCCACTTT.